These T cell receptor beta chains were read from a single sample in a study of radiation and T cells in renal cell carcinoma. The protocol was immunoSEQ multiplex PCR, while the TCRdb copy is restricted to in-frame clones and leaves out a portion. The table lists around 26,000 clones, roughly 80% of them singletons, with approximately 31% in the top ten. The input for sequencing was blood, taken from a patient whose treatment included radiotherapy and nephrectomy. The receptor set was obtained from a man in his 60s with renal cell carcinoma. The conserved cysteine and the conserved F or W are not part of the CDR3 here. Clone size is not always given. Where it is, it says once, few, many or a class for expanded clones.

size	V	J	CDR3
-	TRBV7-8	TRBJ1-1	ASSLGGDTEAF
-	TRBV7-9	TRBJ2-7	ASSYVQGSYEQY
-	TRBV18	TRBJ2-2	ASSPPSQGVAGELF
few	TRBV7-8	TRBJ2-3	ASSLYGGLAGTTDTQY
-	TRBV10-1	TRBJ2-3	ASSAGGSADTQY
-	TRBV11-2	TRBJ2-1	ASSLGGKAVNEQF
-	TRBV27	-	ASSWDIAYEQY
few	TRBV6-5	TRBJ2-3	ASKLLQRRDTQY
-	TRBV18	TRBJ2-1	ASSLSLSSYNEQF
-	TRBV30	TRBJ2-7	ACRDRGLWEQY
-	TRBV29-1	TRBJ2-7	SVEGGLSGYEQY
-	TRBV6-5	TRBJ1-2	ASSHSSTGRAF
-	TRBV4-3	TRBJ2-1	ASSQEGVSLDGFNEQF
-	TRBV19	TRBJ2-1	ASSRGFGAELSYNEQF
few	TRBV29-1	TRBJ2-2	SVSNTGELF
-	TRBV25-1	TRBJ2-1	ASSRDIKGSYNEQF
-	TRBV5-1	TRBJ2-1	ASSLERAPGF
-	TRBV5-1	TRBJ2-1	ATSGGLGQPNEQF
-	TRBV9	TRBJ2-2	ASSLKGELF
-	TRBV6-1	TRBJ2-7	ASSDGAGELYEQY
-	TRBV10-3	TRBJ2-2	AIMGTSEPTGELF
-	TRBV19	TRBJ2-2	ASSRTGSTTGELF
once	TRBV28	TRBJ1-2	ASSLRLYGYT
-	TRBV30	TRBJ1-2	AWSVGAGTGASLYGYT
-	TRBV5-1	TRBJ2-1	ASSLGTGDNEQF
-	TRBV19	TRBJ1-3	ASTPNSGNTIY
few	TRBV18	TRBJ2-3	ASSPSDRGTDTQY
-	TRBV7-7	TRBJ2-5	ASSPGTAETQY
-	TRBV10-3	TRBJ2-1	AISESDRVGFVEQF
-	TRBV19	TRBJ2-3	ASSKKAGARTDTQY
-	TRBV6-5	TRBJ1-1	ASSYRGGTEAF
-	TRBV9	TRBJ2-2	ASSPQGTGMTGELF
-	TRBV7-8	TRBJ2-3	ASSPGTGTGIGTDTQY
-	TRBV18	TRBJ1-2	ASSRQGALGGYT
few	TRBV7-6	TRBJ2-5	ASNPSGSQETQY
once	TRBV19	TRBJ1-2	ASRGRTDTSRPRTNYGYT
-	TRBV7-2	TRBJ1-2	ASSPTDSPNYGYT
-	TRBV4-1	TRBJ2-4	ASSQPWGQGGNIQY
few	TRBV5-5	TRBJ1-5	ASSLNPQWGVKDQPQH
once	TRBV30	TRBJ1-4	AWTRGQGSPNEKLF
few	TRBV7-6	TRBJ2-3	ASSRGGGGTDTQY
-	TRBV30	TRBJ1-1	AWKGGRRTEAF
-	TRBV2	TRBJ2-7	ASRRQSYEQY
-	TRBV6-6	TRBJ2-1	ASSLDSYNEQF
once	TRBV2	TRBJ1-2	ASQGKQNYGYT
-	TRBV5-1	TRBJ2-1	ASSELADYNEQF
-	TRBV4-1	TRBJ2-3	ASSQDSSRYGAQY
-	TRBV7-8	TRBJ1-5	ASSLAAGDQPQH
-	TRBV5-1	TRBJ1-3	ASSLAGQEGNTIY
-	TRBV5-8	TRBJ1-5	ASSRTGTGGNQPQH